Shown below are 6 T cell receptor beta chains from a single sample sequenced in a study of T cell responses to AZD1222 COVID-19 vaccine. The table came from immunoSEQ multiplex PCR; TCRdb's copy has only in-frame clones and leaves some out. The sample gives approximately 170,000 clones, more than 85% of which show up once; approximately 4.4% is in the top ten. The source was peripheral blood, collected on day 0 of AZD1222 vaccination. All receptors derive from an adult in good health.

The rearrangement joins TRBV7-9 to TRBJ2-6; D may be TRBD1 or TRBD2 (5 bases each). V lost 5 bases, J lost 4 bases, and 12 bases lay in between. The CDR3 covers 15 residues. Germline assignment: CDR1 SEHNR and CDR2 FQNEAQ (reference sequence). The CDR3, as DNA: TGTGCCAGCAGCCAAGGGGACGGCGGGGCCAACGTCCTGACTTTC. Amino acid sequence: CASSQGDGGANVLTF.

J is TRBJ1-4 and V is TRBV4-1; TRBD1 matches 7 bases. V was pared by 6 bases and J by 4 bases, with 5 bases of the junction left unmatched. This CDR3 is 14 amino acids long. Germline assignment: CDR1 MGHRA and CDR2 YSYEKL. The CDR3 coding sequence is TGCGCCAGCAGACACAGGGGATTTAATGAAAAACTGTTTTTT. It encodes CASRHRGFNEKLFF.

The chain is built from TRBV11-2 and TRBJ1-2; maybe TRBD1 (5 bases). Trimming removed 1 base at V and 4 bases at J, with 10 bases between. The length of the CDR3 is 14 residues. CDR1 is SGHAT, CDR2 FQNNGV, per germline. The CDR3, as DNA: TGTGCCAGCAGCTTAGTCAGGGTTGGCTATGGCTACACCTTC. This encodes CASSLVRVGYGYTF.

The J gene is TRBJ2-2, the V gene TRBV5-8; 7 bases line up with TRBD1. The CDR3 has 14 residues. Germline V gene sequence: CDR1 SGHTS, CDR2 YDEGEE. The ends lost 4 bases at V and 3 bases at J; junction bases unmatched: 3. The CDR3: CASSNRGDTGELFF. In DNA, the CDR3 is TGTGCCAGCAGCAACAGGGGTGACACCGGGGAGCTGTTTTTT.

The V and J genes are TRBV6-5 and TRBJ1-5; D call uncertain. The CDR3 totals 14 residues. Trimming stripped 5 bases from V and 0 bases from J, with 8 bases between. CDR1 MNHEY and CDR2 SVGAGI come from the germline V gene. The CDR3 DNA sequence: TGTGCCAGCAGTCTCAGGAGTAGCAATCAGCCCCAGCATTTT. Translated: CASSLRSSNQPQHF.

This clone was found a few times. The chain uses TRBV12-3 or TRBV12-4 and TRBJ2-7; a possible D gene is TRBD1 (6 bases). V lost 2 bases and J 3 bases, leaving 8 bases between the germline ends. This CDR3 comprises 13 residues. The CDR3 DNA sequence: TGTGCCAGCAGTTTAAGCAGGGGCTACGAGCAGTACTTC. This sequence encodes CASSLSRGYEQYF.